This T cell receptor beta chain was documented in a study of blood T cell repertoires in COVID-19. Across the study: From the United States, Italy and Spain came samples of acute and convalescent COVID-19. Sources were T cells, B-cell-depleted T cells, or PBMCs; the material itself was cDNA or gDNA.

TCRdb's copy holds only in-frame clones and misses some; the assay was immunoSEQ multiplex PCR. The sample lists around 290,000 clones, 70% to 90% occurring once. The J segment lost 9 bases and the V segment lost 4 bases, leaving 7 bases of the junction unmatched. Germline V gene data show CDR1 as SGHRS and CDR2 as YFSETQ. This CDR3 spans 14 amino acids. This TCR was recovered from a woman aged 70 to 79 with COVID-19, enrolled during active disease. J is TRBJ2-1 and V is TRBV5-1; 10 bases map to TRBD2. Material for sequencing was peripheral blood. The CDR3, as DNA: TGCGCCAGCAGCCCGGTAGCGGGGGGACCTGAGCAGTTCTTC. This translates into CASSPVAGGPEQFF.